The next 10 T cell receptor beta chains were all read from a single sample in a study of T-cell reconstitution after alpha-beta-depleted transplantation in children. TCRbeta library construction was performed incorporating unique molecular identifiers. TCRdb redid the calling of the PCR reads with MiXCR, one entry per CDR3 protein. This table holds fewer than 1 million distinct CDR3 sequences, 16% found once. The sequencing used PBMCs, mostly from graft donor cells, collected 360 days after TCRalphabeta/CD19-depleted stem cell transplant. The origin of the receptors is a male patient under 18 who had a stem cell transplant for acute lymphoblastic leukemia, so the T cells may come from the graft donor.

In this sample, this clonotype turned up many times. This chain uses TRBV29-1 with TRBJ2-5; possible D gene TRBD1, 6 bases. The CDR3 is 13 amino acids. Germline values: CDR1 SQVTM, CDR2 ANQGSEA. V lost 4 bases and J 4 bases, leaving 13 bases between the germline ends. The CDR3: CSVGGGLLETQYF. The CDR3 DNA is TGCAGCGTTGGAGGGGGTCTGCTAGAGACCCAGTACTTC.

This clonotype was observed at least ten times. The rearrangement links TRBV5-1 to TRBJ2-1; D is unresolved. With 0 bases removed from V and 0 bases from J, the gap between germline ends came to 7 bases. The CDR3 is 15 residues long. CDR1 SGHRS and CDR2 YFSETQ come from the germline V gene. The CDR3: CASSLGSSSYNEQFF. For the CDR3, the DNA is TGCGCCAGCAGCTTGGGGTCGAGCTCCTACAATGAGCAGTTCTTC. Full variable domain (outside the CDR3, taken from reference TRBV5-1 and TRBJ2-1): KAGVTQTPRYLIKTRGQQVTLSCSPISGHRSVSWYQQTPGQGLQFLFEYFSETQRNKGNFPGRFSGRQFSNSRSEMNVSTLELGDSALYLCASSLGSSSYNEQFFGPGTRLTVL.

The chain links TRBV9 to TRBJ2-1, with a possible D match to TRBD2 (5 bases). The germline V gene encodes CDR1 SGDLS and CDR2 YYNGEE. Trimming cost V 4 bases and J 9 bases, with 11 bases left between them. This CDR3 contains 12 residues. The CDR3 sequence is CASSQPTSEQFF. As DNA, the CDR3 is TGTGCCAGCAGCCAGCCAACTAGTGAGCAGTTCTTC.

The CDR3 protein is CASSTRDILGSEQFF. The CDR3, as DNA: TGTGCCAGCAGTACCCGGGACATTCTTGGTTCTGAGCAGTTCTTC. This chain uses TRBV5-6 with TRBJ2-1; a weak D match, TRBD1 (6 bases). Per germline, CDR1 SGHDT and CDR2 YYEEEE. Between the trimmed V and J ends, which lost 5 bases and 9 bases, there was a span of 21 bases. The CDR3 has 15 residues.

This chain joins TRBV20-1 and TRBJ2-4; TRBD1 matches 7 bases. This CDR3 has 14 residues. With 7 bases clipped from V and 0 bases from J, the junction kept 6 bases outside the gene matches. CDR1 is DFQATT and CDR2 is SNEGSKA in the germline V gene (reference sequence). The CDR3 spells CSGKQGIAKNIQYF. DNA for the CDR3: TGCAGTGGAAAACAGGGGATAGCCAAAAACATTCAGTACTTC.

This clonotype was counted many times. This chain uses TRBV13 with TRBJ1-1; D possibly corresponds to TRBD1 (6 bases). The CDR3 is 13 residues long. From germline, CDR1 is PRHDT and CDR2 FYEKMQ (reference sequence). V gave up 7 bases and J gave up 1 base, with 10 bases separating them. DNA for the CDR3: TGTGCCAGCACGGGGGGGCGGAACACTGAAGCTTTCTTT. Amino acid sequence: CASTGGRNTEAFF.

V is TRBV29-1 and J is TRBJ2-7, with 9 bases that match TRBD1. Germline CDR1 SQVTM, CDR2 ANQGSEA. This CDR3 spans 14 amino acids. V dropped 1 base and J dropped 3; count of bases not matched to a gene: 4. This CDR3 is CSVEAGQGVYEQYF. The CDR3 DNA reads as TGCAGCGTTGAAGCGGGACAGGGCGTCTACGAGCAGTACTTC.

This clonotype has more than one count but fewer than ten. This rearrangement joins TRBV4-1 to TRBJ2-2; 9 bases are shared with TRBD2. CDR1 and CDR2 (germline): MGHRA, YSYEKL. This CDR3 is 15 amino acids long. Trimming removed 1 base from V and 9 bases from J; junction bases left unmatched: 6. DNA for the CDR3: TGCGCCAGCAGCCAAGCTATAGCGGGAGCTAGGGAGCTGTTTTTT. The encoded protein is CASSQAIAGARELFF.

Turning to this clonotype: This may arise from a read error, as a much more abundant clone is one base away. The conserved final phenylalanine or tryptophan is absent from the CDR3, which likely points to a read error. The J gene is TRBJ1-2, the V gene TRBV2; 8 bases line up with TRBD1. The CDR3 is 12 amino acids. CDR1 is SNHLY, CDR2 FYNNEI, per germline. Trimming at V came to 8 bases and at J to 4 bases, leaving 3 bases not matched to a gene. DNA for the CDR3: TGTGCCAGCGCGGACAGGGTCTATGGCTACACCTAC. This encodes CASADRVYGYTY.

This clonotype was seen more than once but under ten times. The chain links TRBV7-3 to TRBJ2-3, with a possible D match to TRBD2 (5 bases). The CDR3 length is 15 residues. Trimming took off 1 base at V and 0 bases at J, with 8 bases between the two ends. In germline, CDR1 is SGHTA, CDR2 FQGTGA. The CDR3 loop is CASSLNGKSTDTQYF. CDR3 coding DNA: TGTGCCAGCAGCTTAAACGGGAAGAGCACAGATACGCAGTATTTT.